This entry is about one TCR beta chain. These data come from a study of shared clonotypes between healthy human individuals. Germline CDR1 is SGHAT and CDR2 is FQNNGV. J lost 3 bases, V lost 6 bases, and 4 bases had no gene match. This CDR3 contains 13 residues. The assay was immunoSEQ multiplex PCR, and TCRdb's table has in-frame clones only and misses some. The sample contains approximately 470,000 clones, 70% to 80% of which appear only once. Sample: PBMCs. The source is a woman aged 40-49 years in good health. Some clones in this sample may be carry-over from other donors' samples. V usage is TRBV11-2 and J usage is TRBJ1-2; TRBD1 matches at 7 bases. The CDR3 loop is CASRRTGDYGYTF. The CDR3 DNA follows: TGTGCCAGCAGAAGGACAGGAGACTATGGCTACACCTTC.